This TCR beta chain was identified in a study of CD8 T cells in Susac syndrome. With random hexamers, reverse transcription was performed on roughly 0.5 to 1 ug of RNA. TCRdb re-called the immunoSEQ multiplex PCR reads with MiXCR, one entry per CDR3 protein. The sample includes fewer than 250,000 distinct CDR3 sequences, 90% to 95% of them seen just once. V lost 2 bases, J lost 9 bases, and 6 bases lay in between. There are 11 residues in the CDR3. CDR1 and CDR2 from the germline V gene are SGHDT and YYEEEE. Sequenced sample: CD8+ T cells from PBMCs. The TCR comes from a human donor with multiple sclerosis. V is TRBV5-6 and J is TRBJ2-1; D gene uncertain. CDR3 sequence: CASSLESEQFF. The DNA for the CDR3 is TGTGCCAGCAGCTTAGAAAGTGAGCAGTTCTTC.